A selection of T cell receptor beta chains follows, all from one sample in a study of blood T cell repertoires in COVID-19. Only in-frame clones appear in the TCRdb table, and some are missing; sequencing was by immunoSEQ multiplex PCR. The sample shows 130,000 or so clones, 86% of them seen only once. Sequenced: peripheral blood. These receptors were obtained from a man aged 35 to 55 with acute or convalescent COVID-19. Each CDR3 is given with its conserved first and last residue. Each record gives: D gene, V gene, J gene, clone size, CDR3 protein, CDR3 DNA. The D gene is left open where the match is weak. Clone size is shown for a subset of rows, as once, few, many or a class of expanded clone.

-,TRBV6-5,TRBJ1-3,few,CASSLTARNTIYF,TGTGCCAGCAGTTTGACAGCAAGAAACACCATATATTTT
-,TRBV6-6,TRBJ1-3,-,CASSPARGDGNTIYF,TGTGCCAGCAGTCCTGCCAGGGGTGATGGAAACACCATATATTTT
TRBD1,TRBV7-2,TRBJ1-4,-,CASTQYKGATEKLFF,TGTGCCAGCACCCAATACAAGGGGGCTACTGAAAAACTGTTTTTT
-,TRBV12-5,TRBJ1-2,-,CASGLGRLVGGYTF,TGTGCTAGTGGTTTAGGCAGGCTGGTTGGAGGCTACACCTTC
TRBD1,TRBV27,TRBJ1-4,-,CASSLGGRGQARLFF,TGTGCCAGCAGTTTAGGGGGCAGGGGGCAGGCCAGGCTGTTTTTT
-,TRBV5-4,TRBJ1-4,-,CASSYSRPGEGELFF,TGTGCCAGCAGCTATTCCCGGCCAGGGGAAGGCGAACTGTTTTTT
-,TRBV7-9,TRBJ1-6,-,CASSQGRGGHSPLHF,TGTGCCAGCAGCCAGGGGAGGGGTGGACATTCACCCCTCCACTTT
TRBD1,TRBV5-1,TRBJ1-4,-,CASSSRPGQGNEKLFF,TGCGCCAGCAGCTCAAGACCGGGACAGGGAAATGAAAAACTGTTTTTT
TRBD2,TRBV2,TRBJ2-1,once,CASSSTSGTYNEQFF,TGTGCCAGCAGTTCGACTAGCGGTACCTACAATGAGCAGTTCTTC
-,TRBV12-5,TRBJ1-1,few,CASGLVLAGMTEAFF,TGTGCTAGTGGTTTGGTACTTGCGGGGATGACTGAAGCTTTCTTT
-,TRBV6-5,TRBJ2-5,many,CASRRRTQETQYF,TGTGCCAGCAGGCGGAGAACCCAAGAGACCCAGTACTTC
-,TRBV27,TRBJ1-5,-,CASVSDQPQHF,TGTGCCAGCGTATCGGATCAGCCCCAGCATTTT
-,TRBV7-3,TRBJ2-1,-,CASSLNDGRSSYNEQFF,TGTGCCAGCAGCCTCAACGACGGAAGGAGCTCCTACAATGAGCAGTTCTTC
TRBD1,TRBV9,TRBJ1-2,-,CASSVQGAGGYTF,TGTGCCAGCAGCGTACAGGGGGCGGGCGGCTACACCTTC
-,TRBV18,TRBJ1-1,-,CASSPSSQEAFF,TGTGCCAGCTCACCATCTTCCCAGGAAGCTTTCTTT
-,TRBV19,TRBJ2-6,-,CASSSGSVGANVLTF,TGTGCCAGTAGTTCAGGGTCGGTAGGGGCCAACGTCCTGACTTTC
-,TRBV15,TRBJ2-6,-,CATSRDRGHSGANVLTF,TGTGCCACCAGCAGAGATAGGGGACATTCTGGGGCCAACGTCCTGACTTTC
TRBD1,TRBV5-1,TRBJ1-5,-,CASSSEGGFGQPQHF,TGCGCCAGCAGCTCCGAAGGGGGCTTCGGTCAGCCCCAGCATTTT
TRBD1,TRBV6-6,TRBJ1-1,-,CASSYSRDRGPTEAFF,TGTGCCAGCAGTTACTCACGGGACAGGGGGCCCACTGAAGCTTTCTTT
TRBD1,TRBV29-1,TRBJ1-1,once,CSVTGGGTEAFF,TGCAGCGTTACAGGGGGGGGTACTGAAGCTTTCTTT
-,TRBV18,TRBJ1-1,-,CASSETGSTEAFF,TGTGCCAGCTCAGAAACAGGGAGCACTGAAGCTTTCTTT
TRBD2,TRBV20-1,TRBJ2-1,-,CSASGGRAPYNEQFF,TGCAGTGCTAGTGGGGGGAGGGCCCCCTACAATGAGCAGTTCTTC
TRBD2,TRBV9,TRBJ2-1,-,CASSVYGGAGNEQFF,TGTGCCAGCAGCGTTTACGGGGGGGCTGGCAATGAGCAGTTCTTC